This T cell receptor (beta chain) was profiled in a study of blood T cell repertoires in COVID-19. At the level of the study: Sources were T cells, B-cell-depleted T cells, or PBMCs; the material itself was cDNA or gDNA.

The authors' processing: How many nucleated cells were present was estimated from reference gene primer amplification. Libraries were prepared by immunoSEQ multiplex PCR; TCRdb keeps only in-frame clonotypes and omits some of them. V, J and clone size reflect that table, while D and trimming were determined from the DNA. The data show 340,000 or so clones, roughly 91% seen once. Germline CDR1 reads ENHRY; CDR2 reads SYGVKD. V lost 6 bases and J 2 bases, leaving 17 bases between the germline ends. The length of the CDR3 is 17 residues. Sequencing was performed on peripheral blood. V gene TRBV10-3 combines with J gene TRBJ2-6; maybe TRBD2 (6 bases). This receptor was taken from a man aged 45-65 years with active or convalescent COVID-19. DNA of the CDR3: TGTGCCATCAGCGCGGGGCAGAGAGGGCCTGGGGCCAACGTCCTGACTTTC. Its translation is CAISAGQRGPGANVLTF.